This TCR beta chain was recorded in a study of regulatory T cells in long-lasting Graves disease. Study at large: Under 3 months of antithyroid drugs had been taken by newly diagnosed Graves' patients. Study-level results: Thyroid tissue was not studied; only peripheral blood was.

This clonotype was observed at least ten times. Its antigen is unidentified. Time point noted: newly diagnosed GD, antithyroid drugs for less than 3 months. RNA extracted from PBMCs served as the sequencing template. Arm-PCR with iRepertoire HTBI primers amplified the CDR3 regions for these TCR beta libraries. Via MiXCR, TCRdb re-called the multiplex PCR reads, giving one row per CDR3 protein. This sample carries 300,000 to 450,000 distinct CDR3 sequences, roughly a sixth of them seen once, and the ten largest clones take approximately 22%. V trimming: 0 bases; J trimming: 3 bases; junction bases outside the gene matches: 9. Germline V gene data show CDR1 as MNHEY and CDR2 as SVGEGT. The CDR3 runs 17 residues.

The V call is TRBV6-2 or TRBV6-3, the J call TRBJ2-3; 7 positions agree with TRBD2. Material: peripheral blood mononuclear cells (PBMCs), obtained at new diagnosis, from a patient treated with antithyroid drugs. This clonotype was obtained from a female donor with Graves disease. CDR3 sequence reads: CASSYSVAGVLTDTQYF. CDR3 bases: TGTGCCAGCAGTTACTCGGTGGCGGGAGTGCTTACAGATACGCAGTATTTT.